This is a list of T cell receptor beta chains from one sample in a study of cytomegalovirus exposure and HLA in healthy donors. Using immunoSEQ multiplex PCR, the repertoire was profiled, and TCRdb retains in-frame clones only, with some absent. This table has some 140,000 clones, approximately 80% appearing once. The sequenced sample consisted of PBMCs. The receptor source for this set is a male donor in good health and CMV-seropositive. CDR3s include the opening cysteine and the closing phenylalanine or tryptophan. A D gene is named only where the DNA matches it firmly. Expanded clones are given a class, and other clones once, few, many or no size at all.

J gene | clone size | V gene | D gene | CDR3 DNA | CDR3 protein
TRBJ2-1 | - | TRBV5-1 | TRBD2 | TGCGCCAGCAGCCCGGGGGGGTTGGACGGTAGCATCCAGTTCTTC | CASSPGGLDGSIQFF
TRBJ1-2 | - | TRBV5-1 | TRBD1 | TGCGCCAGCAGCTTGGGGGACAGAGTTGGTGGCTACACCTTC | CASSLGDRVGGYTF
TRBJ2-7 | few | TRBV27 | - | TGTGCCAGCAGTTTATTCCCGCCTCCCTACGAGCAGTACTTC | CASSLFPPPYEQYF
TRBJ1-1 | - | TRBV19 | TRBD1 | TGTGCCAGTACGGGACAGGGGGCCGGTGAAGCTTTCTTT | CASTGQGAGEAFF
TRBJ1-1 | - | TRBV6-1 | TRBD1 | TGTGCCAGCAGTGAAGGGGCAGGGGGAGTGAACACTGAAGCTTTCTTT | CASSEGAGGVNTEAFF
TRBJ1-1 | few | TRBV18 | - | TGTGCCAGCTCACCACCGCTGGAGACTGAAGCTTTCTTT | CASSPPLETEAFF
TRBJ1-5 | - | TRBV21-1 | - | TGTGCCAGCAGCAGGCAGACAGATAGCAATCAGCCCCAGCATTTT | CASSRQTDSNQPQHF
TRBJ2-7 | - | TRBV4-2 | - | TGTGCCAGCAGCCAAGAGTCGCAGGGCAGCTCCTACGAGCAGTACTTC | CASSQESQGSSYEQYF
TRBJ2-7 | - | TRBV27 | TRBD1 | TGTGCCAGCAGTTTAGGCCCGACAGGGTTCGACGAGCAGTACTTC | CASSLGPTGFDEQYF
TRBJ1-1 | - | TRBV27 | - | TGTGCCAGCAGTTCAACAGGGAGGGGGGCTTTCTTT | CASSSTGRGAFF
TRBJ2-2 | - | TRBV6-1 | - | TGTGCCAGCAGTGCAGGGGAAACCGGGGAGCTGTTTTTT | CASSAGETGELFF
TRBJ1-3 | once | TRBV19 | - | TGTGCCAGTAGTGCGGGGGGAAACACCATATATTTT | CASSAGGNTIYF
TRBJ2-2 | once | TRBV11-1 | TRBD1 | TGTGCCAGCAGCTCCGCCGGGACAGCTAACACCGGGGAGCTGTTTTTT | CASSSAGTANTGELFF
TRBJ2-5 | - | TRBV19 | - | TGTGCCAGTAGTATCGTCCCCGGAGAGACCCAGTACTTC | CASSIVPGETQYF
TRBJ2-1 | - | TRBV5-1 | TRBD2 | TGCGCCAGCAGCCCCGCGGGGACTAGCGGGGGTAGCTCCTACAATGAGCAGTTCTTC | CASSPAGTSGGSSYNEQFF
TRBJ1-2 | - | TRBV7-9 | TRBD1 | TGTGCCAGCAGCCAACTCCACGGGACAGCCGAGACTAACTATGGCTACACCTTC | CASSQLHGTAETNYGYTF
TRBJ1-2 | - | TRBV2 | - | TGTGCCAGCAGTGATTGGACAGCCAACTATGGCTACACCTTC | CASSDWTANYGYTF
TRBJ1-2 | few | TRBV4-2 | - | TGTGCCAGCAGCCCGACGAGATGGGCACAGGGAGTGTCAGGCTACACCTTC | CASSPTRWAQGVSGYTF
TRBJ2-5 | - | TRBV11-2 | TRBD2 | TGTGCCAGCGGGACTAGCGGCCAAGAGACCCAGTACTTC | CASGTSGQETQYF
TRBJ1-4 | - | TRBV5-4 | - | TGTGCCAGCAGCTTGCGGGGGACTAATGAAAAACTGTTTTTT | CASSLRGTNEKLFF
TRBJ1-4 | - | TRBV9 | - | TGTGCCAGCAGCGCCCAGGGCGTTGGGGAAAAACTGTTTTTT | CASSAQGVGEKLFF
TRBJ1-3 | - | TRBV6-6 | - | TGTGCCAGCAGTTACCCCCAGGGGCCGTCTGGAAACACCATATATTTT | CASSYPQGPSGNTIYF
TRBJ2-1 | - | TRBV20-1 | - | TGCAGTGCTAGATCGAGGAATGAGCAGTTCTTC | CSARSRNEQFF
TRBJ2-1 | - | TRBV7-2 | TRBD2 | TGTGCCAGCAGCTTAAGGCGGGAGAGGAATGAGCAGTTCTTC | CASSLRRERNEQFF
TRBJ2-2 | - | TRBV9 | - | TGTGCCAGCAGCGTAGCCCAGAGGCTAACCGGGGAGCTGTTTTTT | CASSVAQRLTGELFF
TRBJ2-7 | - | TRBV28 | - | TGTGCCAGCAGTTTAAAAACTTTAGCCCGCTACGAGCAGTACTTC | CASSLKTLARYEQYF
TRBJ1-1 | - | TRBV5-4 | TRBD1 | TGTGCCAGCAGCTTTAAACAGGGGGCTGGGACTGAAGCTTTCTTT | CASSFKQGAGTEAFF
TRBJ2-7 | - | TRBV2 | - | TGTGCCAGCAGTGAACAGGGTGCGTACGAGCAGTACTTC | CASSEQGAYEQYF
TRBJ1-1 | few | TRBV9 | - | TGTGCCAGCAGCCATGAGACAGTGAACACTGAAGCTTTCTTT | CASSHETVNTEAFF
TRBJ2-2 | - | TRBV7-2 | - | TGTGCCAGCAGCCCGCCGGGTTCCTACACCGGGGAGCTGTTTTTT | CASSPPGSYTGELFF
TRBJ1-2 | - | TRBV4-2 | - | TGTGCCAGCAGCCCCTACTTCCGACAGGCCCACTATGGCTACACCTTC | CASSPYFRQAHYGYTF
TRBJ2-1 | - | TRBV19 | TRBD2 | TGTGCCAGTAGTGTCACTAGCGGAGACTACAATGAGCAGTTCTTC | CASSVTSGDYNEQFF
TRBJ2-3 | - | TRBV19 | - | TGTGCCAGTAGTAGTGGACAGCTCACAGATACGCAGTATTTT | CASSSGQLTDTQYF
TRBJ2-7 | - | TRBV6-5 | - | TGTGCCAGCAGTTCGGACCCGGGAGCCTACGAGCAGTACTTC | CASSSDPGAYEQYF
TRBJ2-4 | - | TRBV11-2 | - | TGTGCCAGCAGCGATACTAGTCACAGCATTCAGTACTTC | CASSDTSHSIQYF
TRBJ1-2 | - | TRBV7-9 | - | TGTGCCAGCAGCCGACAGAGCACTAACTATGGCTACACCTTC | CASSRQSTNYGYTF
TRBJ1-2 | - | TRBV4-3 | - | TGCGCCAGCAGCCAACGGGGAGGGGACTATGGCTACACCTTC | CASSQRGGDYGYTF
TRBJ1-6 | - | TRBV6-1 | TRBD1 | TGTGCCAGCAGTGAAAGGGACAGGCGCTCACCCCTCCACTTT | CASSERDRRSPLHF
TRBJ2-1 | - | TRBV7-9 | TRBD2 | TGTGCCAGCAGCTTACCCTCACTAGCGGGAGAGTTGAATGAGCAGTTCTTC | CASSLPSLAGELNEQFF
TRBJ2-7 | - | TRBV7-9 | - | TGTGCCAGCAGCTTAGCGACGCACTACGCCGAGCAGTACTTC | CASSLATHYAEQYF